These 14 T cell receptor beta chains were sequenced from one sample in a study of control samples from healthy donors and cancer patients (dated by TCRdb to about 2020). Library generation was performed with the immunoSEQ multiplex PCR assay. Imported from immuneACCESS, the table was reduced by TCRdb to in-frame sequences with V and J called. These copies leave out some clones; in studies compared against another copy, an unresolved V gene accounts for under half, and the cause of the remainder is not known. The sample data list about 59,000 clones, and about 92% of these were observed just once. The ten largest account for roughly 1.6% of the sample. The sample comprised PBMCs. The receptors were sampled from a middle-aged man with colorectal cancer.

The genes are TRBV5-6 and TRBJ2-2, with a tentative D call TRBD2 (6 bases). With 3 bases removed from V and 6 bases from J, the gap between germline ends came to 18 bases. CDR3 size: 16 residues. In germline, CDR1 is SGHDT, CDR2 YYEEEE. The CDR3 region has the DNA TGTGCCAGCAGCTCGGAAAGGAGGGTCGCGGCCGGGGAGCTGTTTTTT. Encoded protein: CASSSERRVAAGELFF.

This clone was picked up one time. The CDR3 DNA reads as TGTGCCAGCTCACCGACTTTTGACATGCCATTGTACGAGCAGTACTTC. Translating it yields CASSPTFDMPLYEQYF. The chain uses TRBV18 and TRBJ2-7; D gene uncertain. V gave up 3 bases and J gave up 4 bases, with 19 bases separating them. Per germline, CDR1 KGHSH and CDR2 LQKENI. This CDR3 contains 16 residues.

This clone was recorded once. The chain recombines TRBV11-2 with TRBJ1-1; TRBD1 agrees at 7 bases. Germline V gene lookup returns CDR1 SGHAT and CDR2 FQNNGV. The CDR3 extends over 15 amino acids. J was trimmed by 3 bases and V by 5 bases; bases with no gene match: 9. CDR3 loop: CASSPGGGWDTEAFF. The CDR3, as DNA: TGTGCCAGCAGCCCAGGGGGGGGTTGGGACACTGAAGCTTTCTTT.

The genes are TRBV7-9 and TRBJ1-6; TRBD1 aligns across 9 bases. The germline gives CDR1 SEHNR, CDR2 FQNEAQ (reference sequence). With V trimmed by 2 bases and J by 7 bases, 9 bases remained unmatched. The CDR3 runs 17 residues. The CDR3 DNA follows: TGTGCCAGCAGCTTACTTAGGGACAGGGTAGGAAATTCACCCCTCCACTTT. Translating it yields CASSLLRDRVGNSPLHF.

V gene TRBV29-1 combines with J gene TRBJ2-1, with 12 bases lining up with TRBD2. Germline loops: CDR1 SQVTM, CDR2 ANQGSEA. There are 14 residues in the CDR3. V shed 3 bases and J 7 bases; nucleotides not matched to a gene: 4. The CDR3 region is CSVDAGLAGNEQFF. CDR3 DNA sequence: TGCAGCGTTGACGCCGGACTAGCGGGGAATGAGCAGTTCTTC.

V gene TRBV9 combines with J gene TRBJ2-2, with TRBD1 matching over 7 bases. V dropped 4 bases and J dropped 4; count of bases not matched to a gene: 4. Germline assignment: CDR1 SGDLS and CDR2 YYNGEE. The CDR3 length is 14 residues. The DNA for the CDR3 is TGTGCCAGCAGCCTTCGGACAGGCACCGGGGAGCTGTTTTTT. Its translation: CASSLRTGTGELFF.

V gene TRBV9 combines with J gene TRBJ2-3; D is perhaps TRBD2 (5 bases). The CDR3 runs to 16 residues. V was shortened by 4 bases and J by 4 bases, with 19 bases between the two germline ends. CDR1 is SGDLS, CDR2 YYNGEE, per germline. The CDR3 sequence: CASSPDQREGADTQYF. The DNA for the CDR3 is TGTGCCAGCAGCCCCGACCAGCGTGAGGGCGCAGATACGCAGTATTTT.

This clone was picked up a small number of times. The chain employs TRBV5-1 and TRBJ2-6; possible D gene TRBD1, 5 bases. Trimming cost V 0 bases and J 0 bases, with 7 bases left between them. The CDR3 covers 16 residues. Germline V gene sequence: CDR1 SGHRS, CDR2 YFSETQ. CDR3 sequence: CASSLGQFSGANVLTF. In DNA, the CDR3 is TGCGCCAGCAGCTTGGGACAGTTCTCTGGGGCCAACGTCCTGACTTTC.

Only one count was recorded for this clone. V usage is TRBV18 and J usage is TRBJ1-6; TRBD1 aligns across 10 bases. V shed 5 bases and J 6 bases; nucleotides not matched to a gene: 13. The CDR3 loop spans 18 amino acids. The germline CDR1 and CDR2 sequences are KGHSH and LQKENI. CDR3 protein: CASSAAAGTGARNSPLHF. CDR3 bases: TGTGCCAGCTCAGCTGCAGCCGGGACAGGGGCGCGTAATTCACCCCTCCACTTT.

This rearrangement joins TRBV3-1 (or the pseudogene TRBV3-2) to TRBJ2-2; no clear D gene. The CDR3 sequence is 13 residues long. Germline CDR1 reads LGHDT; CDR2 reads YNNKEL (reference sequence). V was trimmed by 4 bases and J by 1 base, leaving 4 bases between them. CDR3: CASSLRNTGELFF. CDR3 nucleotides: TGTGCCAGCAGCCTTCGGAACACCGGGGAGCTGTTTTTT.

The chain joins TRBV5-1 to TRBJ1-4; 8 bases map to TRBD1. This CDR3 is 15 amino acids long. The V and J ends lost 0 bases and 5 bases, in that order; junction bases with no gene match: 3. Germline-derived CDR1 and CDR2 are SGHRS and YFSETQ. Here the CDR3 reads CASSLEAGGNEKLFF. The CDR3, as DNA: TGCGCCAGCAGCTTGGAGGCAGGGGGCAATGAAAAACTGTTTTTT.

The chain joins TRBV7-3 to TRBJ1-1; TRBD1 matches 7 bases. CDR3 length: 14 amino acids. CDR1 is SGHTA, CDR2 FQGTGA, per germline. J lost 3 bases, V lost 2 bases, and 3 bases had no gene match. DNA of the CDR3: TGTGCCAGCAGCTTAGGACAGGCCCACACTGAAGCTTTCTTT. This codes for CASSLGQAHTEAFF.

The rearrangement uses TRBV2 and TRBJ2-3; no definite D call. The CDR3 spans 13 residues. In germline, CDR1 is SNHLY, CDR2 FYNNEI. The V end lost 4 bases, the J end lost 0 bases, and 5 bases lay between the germline ends. The CDR3 DNA reads as TGTGCCAGCAGTGGGGGAAGCACAGATACGCAGTATTTT. Its protein product is CASSGGSTDTQYF.

The genes are TRBV4-3 and TRBJ2-7; TRBD1 aligns across 10 bases. V dropped 5 bases and J dropped 5; count of bases not matched to a gene: 9. This CDR3 region has 15 residues. Germline loops: CDR1 LGHNA, CDR2 YSLEER. CDR3 bases: TGCGCCAGCAGCTACAGCTGGGACAGGGGCAACGAGCAGTACTTC. Encoded protein: CASSYSWDRGNEQYF.